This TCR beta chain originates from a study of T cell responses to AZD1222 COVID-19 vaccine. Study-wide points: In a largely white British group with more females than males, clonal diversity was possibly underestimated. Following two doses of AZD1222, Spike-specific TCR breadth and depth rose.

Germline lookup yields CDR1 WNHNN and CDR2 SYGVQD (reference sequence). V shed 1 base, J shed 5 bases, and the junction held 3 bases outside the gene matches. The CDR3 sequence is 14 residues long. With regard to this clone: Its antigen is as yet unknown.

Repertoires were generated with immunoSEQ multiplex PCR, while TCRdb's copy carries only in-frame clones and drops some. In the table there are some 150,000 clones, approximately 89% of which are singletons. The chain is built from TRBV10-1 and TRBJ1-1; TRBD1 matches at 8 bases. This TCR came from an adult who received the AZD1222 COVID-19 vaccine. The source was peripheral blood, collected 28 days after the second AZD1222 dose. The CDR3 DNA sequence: TGCGCCAGCAGTGAGTTACAGGGGGGGACTGAAGCTTTCTTT. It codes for CASSELQGGTEAFF.